The entry that follows covers one T cell receptor (beta chain) sequence. The CDR3 runs 16 residues. The germline V gene encodes CDR1 KGHDR and CDR2 SFDVKD. Trimming took off 0 bases at V and 9 bases at J, with 17 bases between the two ends. These data come from a study of control samples from healthy donors and cancer patients. Sequenced by immunoSEQ multiplex PCR; TCRdb stores in-frame clones only, minus some. The table has some 140,000 clones, under 90% seen once. Sample: PBMCs. The clonotype was recovered from a man over 45 with head and neck cancer. The rearrangement joins TRBV24-1 to TRBJ2-1; tentatively, D is TRBD1 (6 bases). The CDR3 region has the DNA TGTGCCACCAGTGATTTGAACGCAGGGGCCCTAGGTGAGCAGTTCTTC. Its protein product is CATSDLNAGALGEQFF.